The sequence of this T cell receptor beta chain was determined in a study of Ad26.COV2.S vaccination and SARS-CoV-2 variants. Across the study: Sample donor was a member of the COV1001 Ad26.COV2.S trial arm. Once, or twice with 56 days between doses, Ad26.COV2.S was given intramuscularly. Regarding the study as a whole: Placebo and vaccine recipients had non-spike TCR breadth that was similar.

The treatment: some 19 received Ad26.COV2.S at low or high dose, single or two shots; roughly five received placebo; per-sample allocation not given. The samples date from day 63 after the first vaccine or placebo injection. In Boston, the donor was an adult between 18-55 years of age. Note on this clone: Its cognate antigen is unknown.

V shed 4 bases and J shed 7 bases, with 14 bases lying between them. The CDR3 has 15 amino acids. The germline CDR1 and CDR2 sequences are LGHDT and YNNKEL (reference sequence). Clones were sequenced by immunoSEQ multiplex PCR, and TCRdb holds only the in-frame ones, with some missing. Of about 480,000 clones detected, 87% appear once; the ten largest clones hold around 13%. The source is a person aged 18-60 years who received the Ad26.COV2.S COVID-19 vaccine or a placebo. Source: peripheral blood, taken in a trial of Ad26.COV2.S vaccine versus placebo. This chain joins TRBV3-1 (or the pseudogene TRBV3-2) and TRBJ1-6, with D uncertain. Here the CDR3 DNA reads TGTGCCAGCAGCCGCCGTACGAGCGGCAATTCACCCCTCCACTTT. Amino acid sequence: CASSRRTSGNSPLHF.